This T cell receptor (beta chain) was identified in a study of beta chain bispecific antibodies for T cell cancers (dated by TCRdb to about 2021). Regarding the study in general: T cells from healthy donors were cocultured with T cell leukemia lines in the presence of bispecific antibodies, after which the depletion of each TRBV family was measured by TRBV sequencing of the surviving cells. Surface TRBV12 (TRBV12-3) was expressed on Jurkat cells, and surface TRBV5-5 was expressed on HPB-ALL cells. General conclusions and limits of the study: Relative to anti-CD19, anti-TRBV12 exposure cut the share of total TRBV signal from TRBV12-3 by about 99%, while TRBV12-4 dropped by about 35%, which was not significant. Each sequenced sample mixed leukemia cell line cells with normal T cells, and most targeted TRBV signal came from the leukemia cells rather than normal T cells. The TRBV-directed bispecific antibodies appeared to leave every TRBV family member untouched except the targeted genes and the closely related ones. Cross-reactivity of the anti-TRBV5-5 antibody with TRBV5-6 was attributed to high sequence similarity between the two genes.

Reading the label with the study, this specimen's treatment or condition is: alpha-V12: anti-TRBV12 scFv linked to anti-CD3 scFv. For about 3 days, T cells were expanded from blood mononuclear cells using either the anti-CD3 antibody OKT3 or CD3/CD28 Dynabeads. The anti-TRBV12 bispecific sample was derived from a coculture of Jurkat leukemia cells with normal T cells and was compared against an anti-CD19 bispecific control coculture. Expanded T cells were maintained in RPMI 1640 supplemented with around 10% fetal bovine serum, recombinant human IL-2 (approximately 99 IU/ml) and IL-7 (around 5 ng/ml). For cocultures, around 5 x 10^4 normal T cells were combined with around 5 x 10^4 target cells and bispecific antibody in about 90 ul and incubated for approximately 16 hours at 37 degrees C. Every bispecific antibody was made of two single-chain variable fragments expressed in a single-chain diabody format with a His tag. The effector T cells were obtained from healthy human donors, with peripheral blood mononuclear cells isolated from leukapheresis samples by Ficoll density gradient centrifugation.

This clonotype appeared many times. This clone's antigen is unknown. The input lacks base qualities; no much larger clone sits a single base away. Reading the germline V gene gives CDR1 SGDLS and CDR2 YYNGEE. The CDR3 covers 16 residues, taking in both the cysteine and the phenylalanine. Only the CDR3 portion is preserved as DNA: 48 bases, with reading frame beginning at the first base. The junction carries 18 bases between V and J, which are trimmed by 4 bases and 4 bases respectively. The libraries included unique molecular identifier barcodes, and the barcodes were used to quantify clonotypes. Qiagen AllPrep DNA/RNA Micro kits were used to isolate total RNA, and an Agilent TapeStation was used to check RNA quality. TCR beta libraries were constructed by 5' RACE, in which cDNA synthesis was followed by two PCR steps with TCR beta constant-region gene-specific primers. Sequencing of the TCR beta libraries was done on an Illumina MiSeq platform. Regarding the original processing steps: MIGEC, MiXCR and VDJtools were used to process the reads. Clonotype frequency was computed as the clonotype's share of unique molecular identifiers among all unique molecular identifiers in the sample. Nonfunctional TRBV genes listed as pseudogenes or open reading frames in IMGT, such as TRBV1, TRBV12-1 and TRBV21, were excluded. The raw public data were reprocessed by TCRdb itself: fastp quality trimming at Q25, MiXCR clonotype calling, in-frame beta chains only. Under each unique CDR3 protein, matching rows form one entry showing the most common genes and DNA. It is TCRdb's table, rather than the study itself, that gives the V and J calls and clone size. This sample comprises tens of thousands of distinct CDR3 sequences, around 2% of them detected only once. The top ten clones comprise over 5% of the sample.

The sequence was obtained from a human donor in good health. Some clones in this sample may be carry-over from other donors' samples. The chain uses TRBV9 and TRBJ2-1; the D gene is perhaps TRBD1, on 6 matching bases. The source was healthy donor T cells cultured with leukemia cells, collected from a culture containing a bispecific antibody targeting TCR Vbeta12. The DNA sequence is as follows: TGTGCCAGCAGCCCCCGTCCCCAGGGGTGGTACAATGAGCAGTTCTTC. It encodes CASSPRPQGWYNEQFF.